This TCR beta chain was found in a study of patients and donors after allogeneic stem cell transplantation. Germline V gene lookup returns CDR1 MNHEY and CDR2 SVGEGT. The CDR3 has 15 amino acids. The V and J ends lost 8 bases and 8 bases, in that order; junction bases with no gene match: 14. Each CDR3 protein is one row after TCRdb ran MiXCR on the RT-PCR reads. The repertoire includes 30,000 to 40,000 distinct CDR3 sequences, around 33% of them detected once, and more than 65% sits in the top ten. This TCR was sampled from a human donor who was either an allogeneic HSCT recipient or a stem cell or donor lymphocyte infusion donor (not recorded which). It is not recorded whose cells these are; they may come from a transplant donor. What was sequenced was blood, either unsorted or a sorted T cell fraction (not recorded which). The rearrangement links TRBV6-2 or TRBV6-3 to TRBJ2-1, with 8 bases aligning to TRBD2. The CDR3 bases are TGTGCCAGCGGTTCCCCGGGACTAGTTTTGCATGAGCAGTTCTTC. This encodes CASGSPGLVLHEQFF.